This paragraph reports one T cell receptor (beta chain). Germline V CDR1 and CDR2: LNHNV, YYDKDF (reference sequence). This CDR3 region has 15 residues. With 1 base removed from V and 8 bases from J, the gap between germline ends came to 15 bases. These data originate in a study of blood T cell repertoires in COVID-19. Study-wide context: The United States, Italy and Spain supplied acute and convalescent COVID-19 samples. Sample material is recorded as cDNA or gDNA derived from T cells, B-cell-depleted T cells, or PBMCs.

Methods used by the authors: Estimates of nucleated cell counts were drawn from the amplification of reference gene primers. The table came from immunoSEQ multiplex PCR; TCRdb's copy has only in-frame clones and leaves some out. The V and J calls and the clone size are those of that table, but D and trimming were determined from the DNA. The sample holds some 73,000 clones, 85% to 90% seen once. The source of this sequence is a woman aged 80 or over with active or convalescent COVID-19. Sequencing input: peripheral blood. This chain joins TRBV15 and TRBJ1-5; D gene ambiguous. This CDR3 reads CATSRVFGVQEPQHF. CDR3 DNA sequence: TGTGCCACCAGCAGAGTGTTCGGGGTCCAAGAGCCCCAGCATTTT.